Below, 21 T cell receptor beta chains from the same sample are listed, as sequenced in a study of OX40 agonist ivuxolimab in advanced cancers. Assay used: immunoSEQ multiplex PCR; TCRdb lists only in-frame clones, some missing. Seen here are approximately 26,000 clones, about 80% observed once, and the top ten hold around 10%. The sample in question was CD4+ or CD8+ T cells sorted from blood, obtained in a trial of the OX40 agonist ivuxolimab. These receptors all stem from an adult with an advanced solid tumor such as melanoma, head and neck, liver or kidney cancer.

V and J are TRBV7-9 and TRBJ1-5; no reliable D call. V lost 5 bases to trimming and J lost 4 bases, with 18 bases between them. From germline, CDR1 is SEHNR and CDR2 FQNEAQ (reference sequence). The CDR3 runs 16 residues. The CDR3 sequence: CASSIHPNEFNQPQHF. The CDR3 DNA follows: TGTGCCAGCAGCATTCACCCAAACGAATTTAATCAGCCCCAGCATTTT.

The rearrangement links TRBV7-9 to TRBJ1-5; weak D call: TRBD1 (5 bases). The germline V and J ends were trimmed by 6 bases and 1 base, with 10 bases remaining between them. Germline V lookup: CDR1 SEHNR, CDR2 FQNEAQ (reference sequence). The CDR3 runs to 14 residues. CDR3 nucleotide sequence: TGTGCCAGCAGAAGGGACGGAAGCAATCAGCCCCAGCATTTT. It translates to CASRRDGSNQPQHF.

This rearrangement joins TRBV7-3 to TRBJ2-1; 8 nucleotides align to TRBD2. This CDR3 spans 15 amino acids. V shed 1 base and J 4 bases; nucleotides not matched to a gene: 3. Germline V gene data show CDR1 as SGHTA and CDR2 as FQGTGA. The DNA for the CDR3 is TGTGCCAGCAGCTTAAGCGGGGGGATTTACAATGAGCAGTTCTTC. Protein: CASSLSGGIYNEQFF.

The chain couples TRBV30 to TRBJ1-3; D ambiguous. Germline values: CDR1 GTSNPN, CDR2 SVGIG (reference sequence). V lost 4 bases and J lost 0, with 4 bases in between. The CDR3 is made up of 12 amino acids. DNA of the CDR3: TGTGCCTGGATGGGCTCTGGAAACACCATATATTTT. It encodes CAWMGSGNTIYF.

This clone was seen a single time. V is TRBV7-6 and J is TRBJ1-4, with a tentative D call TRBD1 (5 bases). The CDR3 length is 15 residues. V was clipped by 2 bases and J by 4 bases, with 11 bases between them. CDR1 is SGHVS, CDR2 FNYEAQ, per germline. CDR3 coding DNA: TGTGCCAGCAGCTTAAATCAGGGTTTTAATGAAAAACTGTTTTTT. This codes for CASSLNQGFNEKLFF.

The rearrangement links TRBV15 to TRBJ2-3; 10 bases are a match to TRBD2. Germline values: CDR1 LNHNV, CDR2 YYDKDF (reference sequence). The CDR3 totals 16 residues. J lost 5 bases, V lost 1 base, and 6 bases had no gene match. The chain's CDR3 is CATSRASGGDVDTQYF. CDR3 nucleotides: TGTGCCACCAGCAGAGCAAGCGGGGGGGATGTAGATACGCAGTATTTT.

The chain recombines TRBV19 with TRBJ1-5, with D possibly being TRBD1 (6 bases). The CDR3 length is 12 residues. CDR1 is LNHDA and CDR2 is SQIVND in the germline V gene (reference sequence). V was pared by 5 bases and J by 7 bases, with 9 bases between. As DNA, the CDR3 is TGTGCCAGTAGTGAACAGGGACAGCCCCAGCATTTT. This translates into CASSEQGQPQHF.

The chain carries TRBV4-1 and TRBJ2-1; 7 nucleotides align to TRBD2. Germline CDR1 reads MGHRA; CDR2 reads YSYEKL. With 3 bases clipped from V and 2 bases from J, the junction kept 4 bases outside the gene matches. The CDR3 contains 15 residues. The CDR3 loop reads CASSQGGGPYNEQFF. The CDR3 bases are TGCGCCAGCAGCCAGGGCGGGGGACCCTACAATGAGCAGTTCTTC.

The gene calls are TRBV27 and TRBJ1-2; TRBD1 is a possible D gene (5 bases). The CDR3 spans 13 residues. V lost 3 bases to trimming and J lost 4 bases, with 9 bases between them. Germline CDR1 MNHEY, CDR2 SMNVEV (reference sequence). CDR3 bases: TGTGCCAGCAGTTTGTCAGGGCTCTATGGCTACACCTTC. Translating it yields CASSLSGLYGYTF.

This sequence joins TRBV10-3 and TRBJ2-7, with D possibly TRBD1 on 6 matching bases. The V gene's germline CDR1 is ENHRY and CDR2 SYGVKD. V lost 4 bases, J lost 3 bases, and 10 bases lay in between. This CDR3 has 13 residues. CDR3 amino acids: CAISGRTVYEQYF. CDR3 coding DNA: TGTGCCATCAGTGGGAGGACAGTCTACGAGCAGTACTTC.

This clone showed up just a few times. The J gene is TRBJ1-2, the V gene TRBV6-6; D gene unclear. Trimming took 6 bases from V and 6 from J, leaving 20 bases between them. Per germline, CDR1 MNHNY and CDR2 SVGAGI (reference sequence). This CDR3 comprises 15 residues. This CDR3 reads CASSVTGVDLHGYTF. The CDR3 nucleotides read TGTGCCAGCAGCGTCACGGGTGTGGACCTCCATGGCTACACCTTC.

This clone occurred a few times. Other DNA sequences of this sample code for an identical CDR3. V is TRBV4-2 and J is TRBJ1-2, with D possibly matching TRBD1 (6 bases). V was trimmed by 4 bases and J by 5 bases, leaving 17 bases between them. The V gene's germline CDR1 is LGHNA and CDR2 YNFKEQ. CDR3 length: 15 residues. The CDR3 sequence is CASSPDRGASYGYTF. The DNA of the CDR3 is TGTGCCAGCAGCCCGGATCGGGGGGCATCATATGGCTACACCTTC.

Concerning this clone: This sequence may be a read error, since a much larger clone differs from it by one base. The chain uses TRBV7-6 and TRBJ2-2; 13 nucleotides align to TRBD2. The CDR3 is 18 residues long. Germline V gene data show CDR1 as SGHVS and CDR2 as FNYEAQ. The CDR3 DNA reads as TGTGCCAGCAGCTTAGGACTAGCGGGGGGCTGGAACACCGGGGAGCTGCTTTTT. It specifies CASSLGLAGGWNTGELLF.

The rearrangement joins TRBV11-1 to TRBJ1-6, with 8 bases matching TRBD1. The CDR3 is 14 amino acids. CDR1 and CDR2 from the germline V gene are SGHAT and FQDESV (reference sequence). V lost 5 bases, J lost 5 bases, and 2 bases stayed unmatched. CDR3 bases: TGTGCCAGCAGCCGGACAGGGAATAATTCACCCCTCCACTTT. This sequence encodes CASSRTGNNSPLHF.

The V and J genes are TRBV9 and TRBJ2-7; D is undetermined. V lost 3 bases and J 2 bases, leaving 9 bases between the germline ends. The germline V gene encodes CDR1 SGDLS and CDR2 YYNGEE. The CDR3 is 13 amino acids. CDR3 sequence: CASSENGAYEQYF. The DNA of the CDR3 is TGTGCCAGCAGCGAGAACGGAGCCTACGAGCAGTACTTC.

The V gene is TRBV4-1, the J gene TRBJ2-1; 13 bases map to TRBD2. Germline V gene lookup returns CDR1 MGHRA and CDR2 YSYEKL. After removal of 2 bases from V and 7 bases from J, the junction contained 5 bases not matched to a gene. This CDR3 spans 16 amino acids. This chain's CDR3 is CASSQRTSGGRNEQFF. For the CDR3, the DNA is TGCGCCAGCAGCCAACGGACTAGCGGGGGCCGAAATGAGCAGTTCTTC.

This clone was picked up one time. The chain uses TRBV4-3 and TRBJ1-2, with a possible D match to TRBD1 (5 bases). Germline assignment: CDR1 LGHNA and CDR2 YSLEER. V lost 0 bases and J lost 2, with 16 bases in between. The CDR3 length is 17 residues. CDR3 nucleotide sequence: TGCGCCAGCAGCCAAGATCCCACAGGAATCTGGAACTATGGCTACACCTTC. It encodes CASSQDPTGIWNYGYTF.

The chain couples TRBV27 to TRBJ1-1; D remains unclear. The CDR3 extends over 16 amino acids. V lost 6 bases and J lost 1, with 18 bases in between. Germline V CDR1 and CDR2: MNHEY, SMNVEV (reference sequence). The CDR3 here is CASRTNYGVGNTEAFF. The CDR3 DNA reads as TGTGCCAGCAGAACCAACTACGGGGTTGGGAACACTGAAGCTTTCTTT.

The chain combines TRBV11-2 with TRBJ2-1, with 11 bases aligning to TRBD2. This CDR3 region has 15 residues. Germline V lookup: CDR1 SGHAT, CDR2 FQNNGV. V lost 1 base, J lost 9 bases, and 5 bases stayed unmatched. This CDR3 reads CASSLVAGGPGEQFF. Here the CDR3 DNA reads TGTGCCAGCAGCTTAGTAGCGGGGGGGCCGGGTGAGCAGTTCTTC. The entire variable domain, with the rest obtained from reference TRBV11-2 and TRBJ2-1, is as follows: EAGVAQSPRYKIIEKRQSVAFWCNPISGHATLYWYQQILGQGPKLLIQFQNNGVVDDSQLPKDRFSAERLKGVDSTLKIQPAKLEDSAVYLCASSLVAGGPGEQFFGPGTRLTVL.

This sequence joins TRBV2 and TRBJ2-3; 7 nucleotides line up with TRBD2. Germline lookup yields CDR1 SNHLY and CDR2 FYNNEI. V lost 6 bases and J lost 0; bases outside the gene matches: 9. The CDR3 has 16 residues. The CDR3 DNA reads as TGTGCCAGCAGCGCCGGGGGGAGCCCCAGCACAGATACGCAGTATTTT. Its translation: CASSAGGSPSTDTQYF.

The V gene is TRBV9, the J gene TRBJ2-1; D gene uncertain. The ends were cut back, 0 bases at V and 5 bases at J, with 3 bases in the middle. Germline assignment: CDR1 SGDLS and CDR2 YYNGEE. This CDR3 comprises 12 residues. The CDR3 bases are TGTGCCAGCAGCGTAGATGACAATGAGCAGTTCTTC. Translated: CASSVDDNEQFF. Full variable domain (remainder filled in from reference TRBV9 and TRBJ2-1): DSGVTQTPKHLITATGQRVTLRCSPRSGDLSVYWYQQSLDQGLQFLIQYYNGEERAKGNILERFSAQQFPDLHSELNLSSLELGDSALYFCASSVDDNEQFFGPGTRLTVL.